This TCR beta chain was retrieved from a study of CD8 T cells in Susac syndrome. A quantity of about 0.45 to 1 ug RNA underwent reverse transcription using random hexamers. TCRdb called the immunoSEQ multiplex PCR reads again in MiXCR, with one record for every CDR3 protein. The table includes hundreds of thousands of distinct CDR3 sequences, 85% detected once. The CDR3 has 19 amino acids. Germline CDR1 and CDR2: LGHDT and YNNKEL (reference sequence). V lost 3 bases to trimming and J lost 4 bases; unmatched junction nucleotides: 11. The T cells that were sequenced for TCR beta were CD8+ and CD4+ cells from blood. Treatment-naive patients with stable or active relapsing-remitting disease served as multiple sclerosis controls.

This clonotype was sampled from a human donor with multiple sclerosis. The chain recombines TRBV3-1 with TRBJ2-3, with 15 bases lining up with TRBD2. The sequencing sample was made of CD8+ T cells from PBMCs. The CDR3 reads CASSHQGLAGGHAPDTQYF. CDR3 bases: TGTGCCAGCAGCCACCAGGGACTAGCGGGAGGCCACGCCCCAGATACGCAGTATTTT.